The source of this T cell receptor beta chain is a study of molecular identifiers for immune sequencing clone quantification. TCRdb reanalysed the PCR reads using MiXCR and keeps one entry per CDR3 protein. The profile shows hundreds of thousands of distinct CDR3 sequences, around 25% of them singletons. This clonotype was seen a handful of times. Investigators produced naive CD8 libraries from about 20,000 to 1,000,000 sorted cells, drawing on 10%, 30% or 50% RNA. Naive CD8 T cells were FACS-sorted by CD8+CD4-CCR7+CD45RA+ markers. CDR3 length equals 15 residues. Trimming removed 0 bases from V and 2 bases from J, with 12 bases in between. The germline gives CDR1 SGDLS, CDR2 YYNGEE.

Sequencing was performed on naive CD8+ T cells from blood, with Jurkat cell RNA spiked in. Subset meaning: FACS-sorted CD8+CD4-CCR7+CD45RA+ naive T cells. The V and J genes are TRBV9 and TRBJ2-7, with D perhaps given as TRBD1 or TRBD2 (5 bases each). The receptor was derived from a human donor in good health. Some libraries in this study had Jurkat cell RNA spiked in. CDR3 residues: CASSVEAGTAYEQYF. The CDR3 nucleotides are TGTGCCAGCAGCGTAGAGGCAGGGACGGCCTACGAGCAGTACTTC.